The clone carrying this T cell receptor (beta chain) has just a few counts. The data originate from a study of somatic mutations in cytotoxic T cells in rheumatoid arthritis. Isolation of the CD4+ and CD8+ populations was accomplished via positive magnetic bead selection, with purity assessed by flow cytometry. There are 16 residues in the CDR3. V lost 4 bases, J lost 5 bases, and 10 bases stayed unmatched. Germline V gene sequence: CDR1 SGHKS, CDR2 YYEKEE (reference sequence). Sequencing was performed with immunoSEQ multiplex PCR; in TCRdb, only in-frame clones are kept and a portion is missing. The sample gives about 2,200 clones, roughly four fifths of which show up once; about two fifths is in the top ten.

The source is a man in his sixties or seventies with rheumatoid arthritis. Sequencing input: CD8+ T cells sorted from blood. The rearrangement links TRBV5-5 to TRBJ1-5; 9 bases match TRBD1. CDR3 amino acids: CASSPEPGTGHQPQHF. The DNA of the CDR3 is TGTGCCAGCAGCCCGGAACCCGGGACAGGGCATCAGCCCCAGCATTTT.